One sample yielded the 27 T cell receptor beta chains listed below, sequenced in a study of blood T cell repertoires in COVID-19. Sequenced by immunoSEQ multiplex PCR; TCRdb stores in-frame clones only, minus some. The sample records about 170,000 clones, about 83% being singletons. Material for sequencing was peripheral blood. Receptor source: a man aged 35-49 years who had recovered from COVID-19.

Remarks on this clone: An end of the junction does not agree with germline; a read error may underlie this. J is TRBJ1-1 and V is TRBV12-3 or TRBV12-4, with D possibly matching TRBD1 (5 bases). There are 12 residues in the CDR3. CDR3 in amino acids: CASSPDNSEAFF. The DNA of the CDR3 is TGTGCCAGCAGTCCGGACAACAGTGAAGCTTTCTTT.

The rearrangement links TRBV7-9 to TRBJ2-2, with TRBD1 matching over 11 bases. The CDR3 has 16 residues. J lost 6 bases, V lost 5 bases, and 8 bases had no gene match. Per the germline V gene, CDR1 is SEHNR and CDR2 is FQNEAQ (reference sequence). The CDR3 region has the DNA TGTGCCAGCAGCCACCGGGACAGGGGGGATGCCGGGGAGCTGTTTTTT. Its protein is CASSHRDRGDAGELFF.

This chain joins TRBV18 and TRBJ2-4, with TRBD2 matching over 7 bases. CDR3 length: 15 amino acids. Germline-derived CDR1 and CDR2 are KGHSH and LQKENI. With 1 base clipped from V and 6 bases from J, the junction kept 6 bases outside the gene matches. CDR3 loop: CASSPLSGERNIQYF. The CDR3, as DNA: TGTGCCAGCTCACCACTCAGCGGGGAGAGAAACATTCAGTACTTC.

J is TRBJ2-3 and V is TRBV6-4; TRBD2 aligns across 9 bases. V lost 0 bases to trimming and J lost 5 bases; unmatched junction nucleotides: 6. CDR1 MRHNA and CDR2 SNTAGT come from the germline V gene. The CDR3 runs to 16 residues. The CDR3 DNA sequence: TGTGCCAGCAGTGACTCGATTAGCGGGAGATTAGATACGCAGTATTTT. As protein: CASSDSISGRLDTQYF.

The rearrangement uses TRBV6-5 and TRBJ2-7, with 7 bases aligning to TRBD2. Per the germline V gene, CDR1 is MNHEY and CDR2 is SVGAGI. The CDR3 sequence is 15 residues long. V lost 0 bases to trimming and J lost 0 bases; unmatched junction nucleotides: 2. CDR3 in DNA: TGTGCCAGCAGTTACTCGGGCGGGAGCTCCTACGAGCAGTACTTC. This codes for CASSYSGGSSYEQYF.

The chain links TRBV4-1 to TRBJ1-5; the match to TRBD1 covers 12 bases. J lost 11 bases, V lost 6 bases, and 11 bases had no gene match. Germline V gene lookup returns CDR1 MGHRA and CDR2 YSYEKL. This CDR3 is built from 15 residues. This CDR3 is CASSLGGTGGLAQHF. The CDR3, as DNA: TGCGCCAGCAGTCTGGGCGGGACAGGGGGCTTGGCCCAGCATTTT.

The CDR3 DNA follows: TGTGCCAGTGCCAAACCGGGACTAGCGACTAGGAATGAGCAGTTCTTC. It is translated as CASAKPGLATRNEQFF. The rearrangement uses TRBV19 and TRBJ2-1, with 10 bases matching TRBD2. V gave up 8 bases and J gave up 7 bases; unmatched junction bases: 14. CDR3 length equals 16 residues. Per germline, CDR1 LNHDA and CDR2 SQIVND (reference sequence).

The chain is built from TRBV24-1 and TRBJ2-2; D remains ambiguous. There are 15 residues in the CDR3. The V gene's germline CDR1 is KGHDR and CDR2 SFDVKD. Trimming stripped 4 bases from V and 2 bases from J, with 10 bases between. The CDR3 DNA follows: TGTGCCACCAGTGACAGAAACCGCAACACCGGGGAGCTGTTTTTT. This encodes CATSDRNRNTGELFF.

V usage is TRBV10-3 and J usage is TRBJ1-3; the match to TRBD1 covers 10 bases. Unmatched junction bases numbered 7, after V lost 10 bases and J lost 1 base. CDR1 is ENHRY, CDR2 SYGVKD, per germline. This CDR3 is 15 amino acids long. CDR3 DNA sequence: TGTGCCACCTGGGACAGGGGACCATCTGGAAACACCATATATTTT. Translated: CATWDRGPSGNTIYF.

This clone was observed a handful of times. J is TRBJ2-7 and V is TRBV30, with 11 positions matching TRBD1. Unmatched junction bases numbered 12, after V lost 1 base and J lost 4 bases. The germline gives CDR1 GTSNPN, CDR2 SVGIG (reference sequence). This CDR3 comprises 17 residues. CDR3 loop: CAWSAKVGDRGMYEQYF. In DNA, the CDR3 is TGTGCCTGGAGTGCAAAAGTGGGGGACAGGGGGATGTACGAGCAGTACTTC. Combining the CDR3 with reference TRBV30 and TRBJ2-7 gives the whole variable domain SQTIHQWPATLVQPVGSPLSLECTVEGTSNPNLYWYRQAAGRGLQLLFYSVGIGQISSEVPQNLSASRPQDRQFILSSKKLLLSDSGFYLCAWSAKVGDRGMYEQYFGPGTRLTVT.

The chain joins TRBV7-2 to TRBJ2-2; 7 bases agree with TRBD1. The CDR3 extends over 15 amino acids. With V trimmed by 5 bases and J by 6 bases, 9 bases remained unmatched. Germline V gene lookup returns CDR1 SGHTA and CDR2 FQGNSA. CDR3 sequence reads: CASSGGRGLSGELFF. DNA of the CDR3: TGTGCCAGCAGCGGGGGCAGGGGGTTGTCCGGGGAGCTGTTTTTT.

The genes are TRBV5-8 and TRBJ2-3, with 9 positions matching TRBD1. V shed 7 bases and J 1 base; nucleotides not matched to a gene: 4. This CDR3 contains 14 residues. Looked up from germline, CDR1 is SGHTS and CDR2 is YDEGEE. CDR3 loop: CASLRTGGTDTQYF. CDR3 DNA sequence: TGTGCCAGCTTGAGGACAGGGGGCACAGATACGCAGTATTTT.

This chain uses TRBV9 with TRBJ2-6; no reliable D call. The germline V and J ends were trimmed by 6 bases and 0 bases, with 10 bases remaining between them. Germline-derived CDR1 and CDR2 are SGDLS and YYNGEE. The CDR3 length is 15 residues. The CDR3 here is CASTTHHSGANVLTF. CDR3 bases: TGTGCCAGCACTACGCACCACTCTGGGGCCAACGTCCTGACTTTC.

The rearrangement joins TRBV4-3 to TRBJ2-5, with 16 nucleotides matching TRBD2. In germline, CDR1 is LGHNA, CDR2 YSLEER. The CDR3 runs 19 residues. The ends lost 4 bases at V and 1 base at J; junction bases unmatched: 9. The CDR3 nucleotides are TGCGCCAGCAGCCCCTACTGGGGGACTAGCGGGAGGGCCCAAGAGACCCAGTACTTC. It yields the protein CASSPYWGTSGRAQETQYF.

This clone was seen a single time. V is TRBV11-3 and J is TRBJ2-5, with TRBD2 as a possible D gene (6 bases). The CDR3 is 15 amino acids. CDR1 is SGHNT and CDR2 is YENEEA in the germline V gene. Trimming took 5 bases from V and 0 from J, leaving 13 bases between them. CDR3 residues: CASSQGTSYQETQYF. The CDR3 coding sequence is TGTGCCAGCAGCCAAGGGACTTCGTACCAAGAGACCCAGTACTTC.

This clone was detected only once. Other DNA sequences in the same sample also yield this CDR3. V gene TRBV7-2 combines with J gene TRBJ2-7; D is ambiguous. Germline loops: CDR1 SGHTA, CDR2 FQGNSA. There are 12 residues in the CDR3. Trimming stripped 5 bases from V and 0 bases from J, with 5 bases between. In DNA form, the CDR3 reads TGTGCCAGCAGCCGTAGCTCCTACGAGCAGTACTTC. Amino acid sequence: CASSRSSYEQYF.

The chain joins TRBV9 to TRBJ2-7; TRBD2 matches 12 bases. V was pared by 4 bases and J by 3 bases, with 5 bases of the junction left unmatched. Germline CDR1 is SGDLS and CDR2 is YYNGEE. The CDR3 loop spans 15 amino acids. The chain's CDR3 is CASSPEGLAGYEQYF. DNA of the CDR3: TGTGCCAGCAGCCCCGAGGGACTAGCGGGCTACGAGCAGTACTTC.

This clone was observed a handful of times. The same CDR3 is also encoded by other DNA sequences in this sample. V and J are TRBV5-6 and TRBJ2-7; no clear D gene. Trimming cost V 2 bases and J 3 bases, with 6 bases left between them. The CDR3 sequence is 12 residues long. The germline V gene has CDR1 SGHDT and CDR2 YYEEEE. The chain's CDR3 is CASSLNSYEQYF. DNA for the CDR3: TGTGCCAGCAGCTTAAACAGCTACGAGCAGTACTTC.

The J gene is TRBJ2-7, the V gene TRBV7-2; D might be TRBD2 (5 bases). The CDR3 is 18 residues long. Trimming shortened V by 7 bases and J by 7 bases, and 32 bases separated the two germline ends. The germline CDR1 and CDR2 sequences are SGHTA and FQGNSA. Here the CDR3 reads CASNWVGSAPTAPGEQYF. CDR3 bases: TGTGCCAGCAACTGGGTCGGTAGCGCCCCAACCGCGCCGGGGGAGCAGTACTTC.

The rearrangement uses TRBV11-1 and TRBJ2-1, with 7 bases aligning to TRBD1. The CDR3 consists of 13 residues. V was pared by 5 bases and J by 11 bases, with 9 bases of the junction left unmatched. CDR1 is SGHAT, CDR2 FQDESV, per germline (reference sequence). The CDR3 region is CASSPTSGGKQFF. The DNA of the CDR3 is TGTGCCAGCAGCCCAACGTCAGGGGGTAAGCAGTTCTTC.

This sequence joins TRBV19 and TRBJ1-4; tentative D call: TRBD1 (6 bases). Germline V gene lookup returns CDR1 LNHDA and CDR2 SQIVND (reference sequence). The CDR3 length is 13 residues. V lost 6 bases, J lost 8 bases, and 13 bases lay in between. As DNA, the CDR3 is TGTGCCAGTAGCCAGGGGTTGCGGGAAAAACTGTTTTTT. It is translated as CASSQGLREKLFF.

The chain couples TRBV9 to TRBJ1-5; possibly TRBD1 for D (5 bases). V shed 0 bases and J shed 7 bases, with 11 bases lying between them. The CDR3 has 14 amino acids. From germline, CDR1 is SGDLS and CDR2 YYNGEE. CDR3 loop: CASSVDAGKQPQHF. The CDR3 DNA follows: TGTGCCAGCAGCGTAGATGCAGGGAAACAGCCCCAGCATTTT.

The CDR3 DNA is TGCAGTGCTAGTCTAGCGGGAGGGCCTGAGCAGTTCTTC. Amino acids: CSASLAGGPEQFF. The chain couples TRBV20-1 to TRBJ2-1, with TRBD2 matching over 12 bases. The CDR3 totals 13 residues. V gave up 3 bases and J gave up 9 bases; unmatched junction bases: 3. Germline CDR1 and CDR2: DFQATT and SNEGSKA (reference sequence).

The rearrangement joins TRBV9 to TRBJ2-3, with 12 bases that match TRBD2. Germline lookup yields CDR1 SGDLS and CDR2 YYNGEE. Germline trimming cut 1 base from V and 0 bases from J; bases unmatched to any gene: 3. The CDR3 contains 17 residues. The chain's CDR3 is CASSVNLAGGSTDTQYF. CDR3 nucleotide sequence: TGTGCCAGCAGCGTAAATCTAGCGGGAGGGAGCACAGATACGCAGTATTTT.

This clone turned up a few times. V is TRBV7-3 and J is TRBJ2-1; D is perhaps TRBD2 (6 bases). Trimming took off 3 bases at V and 5 bases at J, with 14 bases between the two ends. The CDR3 has 15 amino acids. CDR1 and CDR2 (germline): SGHTA, FQGTGA. The chain's CDR3 is CASSFQVGGNNEQFF. DNA of the CDR3: TGTGCCAGCAGCTTTCAAGTAGGAGGGAACAATGAGCAGTTCTTC.

The chain recombines TRBV7-2 with TRBJ2-7; a possible D gene is TRBD1 (7 bases). The germline V and J ends were trimmed by 1 base and 4 bases, with 14 bases remaining between them. The germline CDR1 and CDR2 sequences are SGHTA and FQGNSA. CDR3 length: 15 amino acids. Here the CDR3 DNA reads TGTGCCAGCAGCTTAGGAGGGCAGGGGGGTTACGAGCAGTACTTC. It translates to CASSLGGQGGYEQYF.

The V gene is TRBV15, the J gene TRBJ2-1; 9 nucleotides align to TRBD2. In germline, CDR1 is LNHNV, CDR2 YYDKDF (reference sequence). V was pared by 0 bases and J by 8 bases, with 8 bases of the junction left unmatched. This CDR3 spans 16 amino acids. This CDR3 reads CATSREGSGRLYEQFF. The CDR3 DNA reads TGTGCCACCAGCAGAGAAGGTAGCGGGAGATTGTATGAGCAGTTCTTC.